Below, 30 T cell receptor beta chains from the same sample are listed, as sequenced in a study of CD8+ T cells in alopecia areata. The authors extracted RNA and reverse transcribed it into cDNA as the sequencing template. Using immunoSEQ multiplex PCR, the repertoire was profiled, and TCRdb retains in-frame clones only, with some absent. The sample lists fewer than 110,000 clones; 65% to 90% were seen once. Described treatment: oral pan-JAK inhibitor, 5-10 mg twice daily. The specimen was CD8+ T cells sorted from blood, collected around week 34, from a patient treated with tofacitinib. The receptors were sampled from a human donor with alopecia areata.

The gene calls are TRBV10-2 and TRBJ2-7; D is unclear. The CDR3 length is 13 residues. Germline lookup yields CDR1 WSHSY and CDR2 SAAADI. With 3 bases removed from V and 3 bases from J, the gap between germline ends came to 9 bases. The DNA for the CDR3 is TGCGCCAGCAGTGAAAGCAGTCTCTACGAGCAGTACTTC. This translates into CASSESSLYEQYF.

The CDR3 DNA sequence: TGTGCCAGCATCGGGGTGGATTCACCCCTCCACTTT. It yields the protein CASIGVDSPLHF. The V and J genes are TRBV7-9 and TRBJ1-6, with unresolved D. Trimming pared 7 bases from V and 8 bases from J, leaving 9 bases between. The germline gives CDR1 SEHNR, CDR2 FQNEAQ (reference sequence). The CDR3 is 12 amino acids.

This chain connects TRBV29-1 to TRBJ1-1; D is undetermined. V shed 6 bases and J shed 3 bases, with 11 bases lying between them. The germline gives CDR1 SQVTM, CDR2 ANQGSEA. The CDR3 is made up of 12 amino acids. CDR3 nucleotide sequence: TGCAGCGTACCCGGCGGGGACACTGAAGCTTTCTTT. It translates to CSVPGGDTEAFF.

The chain uses TRBV7-9 and TRBJ1-6, with D uncertain. Germline V gene data show CDR1 as SEHNR and CDR2 as FQNEAQ (reference sequence). The V end lost 1 base, the J end lost 0 bases, and 10 bases lay between the germline ends. The CDR3 runs to 17 residues. In DNA form, the CDR3 reads TGTGCCAGCAGCTTAGAGGCCGCGAGCTCCTATAATTCACCCCTCCACTTT. It encodes CASSLEAASSYNSPLHF.

The V call is TRBV30, the J call TRBJ2-3, with a weak D call TRBD2 (5 bases). Deletions cut 8 bases from V and 2 bases from J, with 23 bases between. Germline V lookup: CDR1 GTSNPN, CDR2 SVGIG (reference sequence). The CDR3 loop spans 16 amino acids. CDR3 sequence reads: CAAYSTDSSSTDTQYF. The DNA for the CDR3 is TGTGCCGCCTACTCGACGGACTCCTCATCCACAGATACGCAGTATTTT.

The gene calls are TRBV9 and TRBJ1-5, with a weak D call TRBD1 (6 bases). Trimming cost V 7 bases and J 5 bases, with 28 bases left between them. The CDR3 has 18 residues. In germline, CDR1 is SGDLS, CDR2 YYNGEE. The CDR3: CASPKKGHVMGGHQPQHF. CDR3 DNA: TGTGCCAGCCCCAAGAAGGGACACGTAATGGGTGGGCATCAGCCCCAGCATTTT.

As for this clone: At the DNA level, this CDR3 is encoded by other sequences in the same sample as well. This chain joins TRBV9 and TRBJ2-6, with D hard to call. Germline assignment: CDR1 SGDLS and CDR2 YYNGEE. Trimming removed 0 bases at V and 1 base at J, with 5 bases between. The CDR3 loop spans 15 amino acids. CDR3 sequence (DNA): TGTGCCAGCAGCGTAGCTGGGTCTGGGGCCAACGTCCTGACTTTC. As protein: CASSVAGSGANVLTF. Supplemented by reference TRBV9 and TRBJ2-6, the full variable domain reads DSGVTQTPKHLITATGQRVTLRCSPRSGDLSVYWYQQSLDQGLQFLIQYYNGEERAKGNILERFSAQQFPDLHSELNLSSLELGDSALYFCASSVAGSGANVLTFGAGSRLTVL.

CDR3 nucleotide sequence: TGTGCCAGCAGCTTAAGCTCGGGACAGGGGTATGGCTACACCTTC. The encoded protein is CASSLSSGQGYGYTF. V is TRBV7-8 and J is TRBJ1-2; 10 nucleotides match TRBD1. V dropped 2 bases and J dropped 5; count of bases not matched to a gene: 5. This CDR3 spans 15 amino acids. Germline V lookup: CDR1 SGHVS, CDR2 FQNEAQ.

The chain combines TRBV7-6 with TRBJ2-1; 10 bases map to TRBD2. J lost 10 bases, V lost 0 bases, and 6 bases had no gene match. CDR3 length equals 15 residues. CDR1 SGHVS and CDR2 FNYEAQ come from the germline V gene. The CDR3 DNA follows: TGTGCCAGCAGCTTAGCTCTAGCGGGAGCCCAGGAGCAGTTCTTC. It encodes CASSLALAGAQEQFF.

This chain's CDR3 is CASSPPSSTYEQYF. The CDR3 DNA is TGCGCCAGCAGCCCCCCGTCGTCCACATACGAGCAGTACTTC. The chain uses TRBV4-1 and TRBJ2-7; D is uncertain. CDR1 and CDR2 from the germline V gene are MGHRA and YSYEKL. V was pared by 4 bases and J by 4 bases, with 14 bases between. This CDR3 has 14 residues.

This clone was counted once. This sequence joins TRBV4-1 and TRBJ2-7, with TRBD2 matching over 8 bases. With 0 bases clipped from V and 3 bases from J, the junction kept 4 bases outside the gene matches. The germline gives CDR1 MGHRA, CDR2 YSYEKL. CDR3 length equals 15 residues. CDR3 coding DNA: TGCGCCAGCAGCCAAGATAGGGGACTAGGCTACGAGCAGTACTTC. Translated, it gives CASSQDRGLGYEQYF.

This chain connects TRBV6-5 to TRBJ1-1; 8 positions agree with TRBD1. Germline V lookup: CDR1 MNHEY, CDR2 SVGAGI. The CDR3 is made up of 14 amino acids. Trimming took 2 bases from V and 4 from J; bases not matched to a gene: 3. The CDR3, as DNA: TGTGCCAGCAGTTACCAGGGGGCAAGCACTGAAGCTTTCTTT. It specifies CASSYQGASTEAFF.

The rearrangement links TRBV7-9 to TRBJ2-5; 9 positions match TRBD2. TRBJ2-7 explains the end of the DNA better; the J call may be wrong. CDR3 size: 15 residues. Germline assignment: CDR1 SEHNR and CDR2 FQNEAQ (reference sequence). The chain's CDR3 is CASSPTSGAPYEQYF. DNA of the CDR3: TGTGCCAGCAGCCCGACTAGCGGAGCCCCCTACGAGCAGTACTTC.

The chain combines TRBV5-1 with TRBJ2-2, with 9 positions matching TRBD1. Germline CDR1 SGHRS, CDR2 YFSETQ. The CDR3 length is 13 residues. The ends lost 6 bases at V and 6 bases at J; junction bases unmatched: 3. The CDR3 here is CASTDRGSGELFF. The CDR3 region has the DNA TGCGCCAGCACAGACAGGGGGTCCGGGGAGCTGTTTTTT.

The CDR3 is CASSGGGAGDTQYF. The CDR3 DNA follows: TGTGCCAGCAGCGGCGGGGGGGCCGGGGATACGCAGTATTTT. The chain employs TRBV5-4 and TRBJ2-3, with TRBD2 identical over 9 bases. Germline CDR1 and CDR2: SGHNT and YYREEE (reference sequence). V trimming: 4 bases; J trimming: 6 bases; junction bases outside the gene matches: 6. CDR3 size: 14 residues.

CDR3 sequence reads: CASSLWSGSSYNEQFF. The CDR3 DNA reads TGTGCCAGCAGTTTATGGAGCGGGAGCTCCTACAATGAGCAGTTCTTC. This rearrangement joins TRBV27 to TRBJ2-1; 8 bases line up with TRBD2. Germline V gene data show CDR1 as MNHEY and CDR2 as SMNVEV (reference sequence). The CDR3 totals 16 residues. The V segment lost 1 base and the J segment 0 bases; nucleotides outside the gene matches: 2.

V usage is TRBV19 and J usage is TRBJ2-1, with 8 bases fitting TRBD1. The CDR3 covers 15 residues. V lost 7 bases to trimming and J lost 7 bases; unmatched junction nucleotides: 12. CDR1 LNHDA and CDR2 SQIVND come from the germline V gene (reference sequence). The CDR3 spells CASNQDREIHNEQFF. CDR3 DNA sequence: TGTGCCAGTAATCAGGACAGGGAGATCCATAATGAGCAGTTCTTC.

The V call is TRBV5-1, the J call TRBJ1-5, with TRBD1 as a possible D gene (6 bases). The CDR3 runs to 15 residues. From germline, CDR1 is SGHRS and CDR2 YFSETQ. With 0 bases removed from V and 1 base from J, the gap between germline ends came to 8 bases. CDR3 bases: TGCGCCAGCAGCTTGGGAGGGGGAAGCAATCAGCCCCAGCATTTT. It yields the protein CASSLGGGSNQPQHF.

This clone showed up just a few times. The chain combines TRBV29-1 with TRBJ2-7, with D perhaps TRBD1 (6 bases). Trimming removed 4 bases at V and 6 bases at J, with 13 bases between. The CDR3 sequence is 12 residues long. The germline CDR1 and CDR2 sequences are SQVTM and ANQGSEA. CDR3 bases: TGCAGCGTTGGAACAACAGGGACCGAGCAGTACTTC. Amino acid sequence: CSVGTTGTEQYF.

The CDR3 spells CATSGGPEAFF. CDR3 DNA: TGTGCCACCTCAGGTGGGCCTGAAGCTTTCTTT. The chain combines TRBV7-9 with TRBJ1-1; D remains ambiguous. V was shortened by 10 bases and J by 6 bases, with 12 bases between the two germline ends. The CDR3 covers 11 residues. Germline CDR1 SEHNR, CDR2 FQNEAQ (reference sequence).

CDR3 residues: CSVDTWTEAFF. CDR3 nucleotides: TGCAGCGTTGATACGTGGACTGAAGCTTTCTTT. J is TRBJ1-1 and V is TRBV29-1; D is unclear. Per the germline V gene, CDR1 is SQVTM and CDR2 is ANQGSEA. CDR3 length: 11 amino acids. The V end lost 3 bases, the J end lost 5 bases, and 7 bases lay between the germline ends.

The chain combines TRBV6-1 with TRBJ1-1; D may be TRBD1 (6 bases). CDR3 length equals 14 residues. Trimming removed 6 bases at V and 1 base at J, with 12 bases between. Per germline, CDR1 MNHNS and CDR2 SASEGT. The CDR3 nucleotides are TGTGCCAGCAGGCTCAGGGGTCAGAACACTGAAGCTTTCTTT. Protein sequence: CASRLRGQNTEAFF.

V usage is TRBV25-1 and J usage is TRBJ2-3; 13 bases line up with TRBD2. The V segment lost 5 bases and the J segment 6 bases; nucleotides outside the gene matches: 11. CDR1 and CDR2 (germline): MGHDK, SYGVNS. The CDR3 runs 17 residues. The CDR3 sequence is CASSRDGLAGDSDTQYF. The CDR3 coding sequence is TGTGCCAGCAGTAGGGACGGACTAGCGGGGGATTCGGATACGCAGTATTTT.

V gene TRBV15 combines with J gene TRBJ2-5; 7 nucleotides agree with TRBD2. The length of the CDR3 is 15 residues. In germline, CDR1 is LNHNV, CDR2 YYDKDF (reference sequence). Losses at the gene ends were 0 bases for V and 2 bases for J; bases not matched to a gene: 3. In DNA form, the CDR3 reads TGTGCCACCAGCAGAGAAAAACTAGCGCAAGAGACCCAGTACTTC. This codes for CATSREKLAQETQYF.

The V gene is TRBV4-1, the J gene TRBJ2-7, with D hard to call. Germline CDR1 is MGHRA and CDR2 is YSYEKL. Trimming removed 5 bases at V and 3 bases at J, with 17 bases between. The CDR3 consists of 15 residues. The CDR3, as DNA: TGCGCCAGCAGCGACGGGCTGGAGAGTGTCTACGAGCAGTACTTC. Translation: CASSDGLESVYEQYF.

This chain connects TRBV7-9 to TRBJ2-7; 10 bases map to TRBD2. V lost 0 bases, J lost 0 bases, and 5 bases stayed unmatched. The length of the CDR3 is 17 residues. CDR1 SEHNR and CDR2 FQNEAQ come from the germline V gene (reference sequence). Written as DNA, the CDR3 is TGTGCCAGCAGCTTAGCCCCGGGACTAGCGAGCTCCTACGAGCAGTACTTC. As protein: CASSLAPGLASSYEQYF.

The chain joins TRBV4-1 to TRBJ2-7; 9 bases are a match to TRBD2. Unmatched junction bases numbered 12, after V lost 7 bases and J lost 2 bases. Looked up from germline, CDR1 is MGHRA and CDR2 is YSYEKL. The CDR3 runs 16 residues. The CDR3 DNA sequence: TGCGCCAGCACCCCCACTCTAGCGGGGACAACCTACGAGCAGTACTTC. As protein: CASTPTLAGTTYEQYF.

The V and J genes are TRBV4-1 and TRBJ2-7; 11 nucleotides line up with TRBD2. CDR1 and CDR2 (germline): MGHRA, YSYEKL. The CDR3 length is 14 residues. With V trimmed by 0 bases and J by 7 bases, 2 bases remained unmatched. CDR3 residues: CASSQEGLAEEQYF. In DNA form, the CDR3 reads TGCGCCAGCAGCCAAGAGGGACTAGCGGAGGAGCAGTACTTC.

This clone turned up a few times. The V and J genes are TRBV7-9 and TRBJ2-5; D is unclear. The germline V gene has CDR1 SEHNR and CDR2 FQNEAQ (reference sequence). The CDR3 contains 13 residues. The ends were cut back, 8 bases at V and 9 bases at J, with 19 bases in the middle. Here the CDR3 DNA reads TGTGCCAGCGCCTCTTCCCTTCTGATTGCCCAGTACTTC. The encoded protein is CASASSLLIAQYF.

The chain uses TRBV27 and TRBJ2-1, with a weak D call TRBD2 (5 bases). The CDR3 is 17 residues long. Germline V gives CDR1 MNHEY, CDR2 SMNVEV (reference sequence). Trimming pared 6 bases from V and 4 bases from J, leaving 22 bases between. CDR3 amino acids: CASSTYPNLAAYNEQFF. CDR3 sequence (DNA): TGTGCCAGCAGCACCTACCCCAACCTAGCCGCTTACAATGAGCAGTTCTTC.